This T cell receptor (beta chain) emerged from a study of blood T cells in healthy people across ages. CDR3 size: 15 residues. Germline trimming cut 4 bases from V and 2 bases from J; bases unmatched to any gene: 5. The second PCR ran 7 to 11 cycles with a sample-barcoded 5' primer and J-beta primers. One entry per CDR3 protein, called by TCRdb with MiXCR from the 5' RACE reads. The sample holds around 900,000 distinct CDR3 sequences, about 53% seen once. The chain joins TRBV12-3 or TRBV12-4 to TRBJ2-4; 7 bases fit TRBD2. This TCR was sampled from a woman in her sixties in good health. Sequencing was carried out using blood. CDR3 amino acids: CASSWGGRTKNIQYF. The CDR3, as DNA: TGTGCCAGCAGTTGGGGGGGGAGGACCAAAAACATTCAGTACTTC.